Following are 8 T cell receptor beta chains from one sample sequenced in a study of long-term antiretroviral therapy in people with HIV. The assay, immunoSEQ v3.0, was run at survey level. The method was immunoSEQ multiplex PCR; TCRdb's version includes in-frame clones alone and lacks a portion of them. This table holds some 19,000 clones, approximately 89% found once. Sequences were derived from unsorted PBMCs, sampled 0.5 years after starting antiretroviral therapy. Receptor source: a man in his forties with HIV.

The CDR3 DNA reads as TGTGCCAGCGGCACCTCCCTAGGCCCAGAGACCCAGTACTTC. Residues: CASGTSLGPETQYF. The chain couples TRBV2 to TRBJ2-5; D is unresolved. The CDR3 loop spans 14 amino acids. Per germline, CDR1 SNHLY and CDR2 FYNNEI. The ends were cut back, 8 bases at V and 4 bases at J, with 17 bases in the middle.

V usage is TRBV5-1 and J usage is TRBJ2-3, with 10 bases aligning to TRBD1. This CDR3 is built from 15 residues. Germline loops: CDR1 SGHRS, CDR2 YFSETQ. Trimming at V came to 6 bases and at J to 1 base, leaving 5 bases not matched to a gene. CDR3 protein: CASTTGTGGTDTQYF. The CDR3 DNA is TGCGCCAGCACTACCGGGACAGGGGGCACAGATACGCAGTATTTT.

The sample holds a few counts of this clone. The chain uses TRBV28 and TRBJ1-5; TRBD1 agrees at 7 bases. The CDR3 runs 14 residues. Trimming cost V 7 bases and J 7 bases; bases outside gene matches: 10. In germline, CDR1 is MDHEN, CDR2 SYDVKM. CDR3 in amino acids: CASTESQGVQPQHF. The CDR3 nucleotides are TGTGCCAGCACTGAAAGTCAGGGGGTACAGCCCCAGCATTTT.

V usage is TRBV5-1 and J usage is TRBJ2-3; 7 bases map to TRBD2. Trimming removed 1 base from V and 4 bases from J; junction bases left unmatched: 6. This CDR3 spans 15 amino acids. Per the germline V gene, CDR1 is SGHRS and CDR2 is YFSETQ. CDR3 sequence reads: CASSLMAGAADTQYF. The DNA for the CDR3 is TGCGCCAGCAGCTTGATGGCGGGAGCAGCAGATACGCAGTATTTT.

This clone was seen only a few times. This sequence joins TRBV29-1 and TRBJ1-2; tentative D call: TRBD1 (5 bases). Germline CDR1 and CDR2: SQVTM and ANQGSEA. The CDR3 covers 15 residues. V lost 5 bases and J 0 bases, leaving 16 bases between the germline ends. CDR3: CSVSSAGTSNYGYTF. The CDR3 DNA is TGCAGCGTTTCCTCAGCCGGGACCTCTAACTATGGCTACACCTTC.

The chain uses TRBV6-1 and TRBJ2-1; 9 bases match TRBD2. CDR3 length: 17 residues. Trimming at V came to 2 bases and at J to 8 bases, leaving 13 bases not matched to a gene. Looked up from germline, CDR1 is MNHNS and CDR2 is SASEGT. The DNA for the CDR3 is TGTGCCAGCAGTGAACCCGCAGCGGGAGGAGGATTGGATGAGCAGTTCTTC. It codes for CASSEPAAGGGLDEQFF.

The rearrangement joins TRBV27 to TRBJ2-7; D unclear. Germline V gene lookup returns CDR1 MNHEY and CDR2 SMNVEV (reference sequence). The CDR3 sequence is 16 residues long. The V and J ends lost 5 bases and 0 bases respectively, with 17 bases between them. The CDR3 region is CASSTAARPLSYEQYF. DNA of the CDR3: TGTGCCAGCAGTACAGCTGCTCGGCCTCTCTCCTACGAGCAGTACTTC.

The CDR3 sequence is CAWSASTGGPGEQFF. DNA of the CDR3: TGTGCCTGGAGTGCATCGACGGGAGGGCCCGGGGAGCAGTTCTTC. The chain carries TRBV30 and TRBJ2-1; 8 bases align to TRBD2. There are 15 residues in the CDR3. Looked up from germline, CDR1 is GTSNPN and CDR2 is SVGIG (reference sequence). With 1 base clipped from V and 10 bases from J, the junction kept 12 bases outside the gene matches.